Following are 25 T cell receptor beta chains from one sample sequenced in a study of shared clonotypes between healthy human individuals. Repertoires were generated with immunoSEQ multiplex PCR, while TCRdb's copy carries only in-frame clones and drops some. The sample comprises under 600,000 clones, around 96% of which are singletons, and around 0.067% rests with the top ten. The sequencing input was naive CD4+ T cells sorted from blood. Subset defined: CD45RA+ positively selected. These receptors came from a woman in her thirties in good health.

V and J are TRBV11-2 and TRBJ2-3; TRBD1 agrees at 11 bases. This CDR3 region has 16 residues. Germline V gene lookup returns CDR1 SGHAT and CDR2 FQNNGV. V gave up 2 bases and J gave up 6 bases; unmatched junction bases: 7. The CDR3: CASSLRTGGAPDTQYF. CDR3 sequence (DNA): TGTGCCAGCAGCTTACGGACAGGGGGCGCCCCGGATACGCAGTATTTT.

The chain employs TRBV28 and TRBJ1-2; 7 bases line up with TRBD1. The CDR3 runs to 15 residues. Trimming removed 6 bases from V and 1 base from J; junction bases left unmatched: 8. CDR1 is MDHEN and CDR2 is SYDVKM in the germline V gene. The CDR3 DNA follows: TGTGCCAGCAGACTCGGACAGGCGTTTAACTATGGCTACACCTTC. It codes for CASRLGQAFNYGYTF.

The V call is TRBV27, the J call TRBJ2-2; TRBD2 matches at 11 bases. The V and J ends lost 6 bases and 5 bases, in that order; junction bases with no gene match: 26. Germline lookup yields CDR1 MNHEY and CDR2 SMNVEV (reference sequence). This CDR3 contains 22 residues. Here the CDR3 DNA reads TGTGCCAGCAGCTCGGTGCCGGTGACCGGGACTAGCGGCCACCGAGGGACCGGGGAGCTGTTTTTT. Its translation is CASSSVPVTGTSGHRGTGELFF.

Remarks on this clone: Other DNA sequences within the sample encode an identical CDR3. V gene TRBV5-1 combines with J gene TRBJ2-1, with 7 bases aligning to TRBD1. The V gene end was trimmed by 4 bases and the J gene end by 7 bases; junction bases not matched to a gene: 8. CDR1 is SGHRS and CDR2 is YFSETQ in the germline V gene. There are 14 residues in the CDR3. The DNA of the CDR3 is TGCGCCAGCAGCCCCGGGACAGCCGGGAATGAGCAGTTCTTC. Translation: CASSPGTAGNEQFF.

The chain has TRBV7-2 and TRBJ2-2; TRBD1 aligns across 7 bases. The CDR3 totals 14 residues. Trimming cost V 3 bases and J 7 bases; bases outside gene matches: 5. Germline loops: CDR1 SGHTA, CDR2 FQGNSA. DNA of the CDR3: TGTGCCAGCAGCTTTCAGGGGGTTGTCGGGGAGCTGTTTTTT. It yields the protein CASSFQGVVGELFF.

The V call is TRBV27, the J call TRBJ2-2; maybe TRBD2 (5 bases). Germline V gives CDR1 MNHEY, CDR2 SMNVEV (reference sequence). The CDR3 spans 16 residues. Trimming stripped 3 bases from V and 6 bases from J, with 17 bases between. The DNA for the CDR3 is TGTGCCAGCAGTTTTTCCCTCCGGGTGGAGGCCGGGGAGCTGTTTTTT. Its translation is CASSFSLRVEAGELFF.

The V call is TRBV29-1, the J call TRBJ1-2; D is ambiguous. V was shortened by 8 bases and J by 8 bases, with 18 bases between the two germline ends. The CDR3 is 12 residues long. CDR1 is SQVTM, CDR2 ANQGSEA, per germline. The CDR3: CSSSFEVGGYTF. In DNA form, the CDR3 reads TGCAGCTCGTCATTTGAGGTGGGAGGCTACACCTTC.

This rearrangement joins TRBV2 to TRBJ2-3, with 10 bases identical to TRBD2. CDR1 and CDR2 from the germline V gene are SNHLY and FYNNEI. The CDR3 length is 15 residues. V was pared by 7 bases and J by 1 base, with 5 bases of the junction left unmatched. The CDR3: CASTRGLAGTDTQYF. The CDR3 DNA follows: TGTGCCAGCACTCGAGGACTAGCGGGCACAGATACGCAGTATTTT.

The chain couples TRBV5-1 to TRBJ2-7; D gene uncertain. CDR1 and CDR2 (germline): SGHRS, YFSETQ. The length of the CDR3 is 13 residues. V lost 0 bases and J lost 6, with 10 bases in between. Here the CDR3 DNA reads TGCGCCAGCAGCTTGGATGGTTTCGTCGAGCAGTACTTC. Protein sequence: CASSLDGFVEQYF.

This clone has just one count. The DNA for the CDR3 is TGTGCCAGCGACAGGGACGTCGTTGGCTACACCTTC. Amino acids: CASDRDVVGYTF. This chain joins TRBV6-1 and TRBJ1-2; TRBD1 matches at 7 bases. Germline V gives CDR1 MNHNS, CDR2 SASEGT. The CDR3 length is 12 residues. V lost 8 bases to trimming and J lost 7 bases; unmatched junction nucleotides: 7.

The chain employs TRBV5-4 and TRBJ1-2; TRBD1 might be the D (5 bases). The CDR3 spans 12 residues. Germline lookup yields CDR1 SGHNT and CDR2 YYREEE (reference sequence). Trimming took 4 bases from V and 10 from J, leaving 14 bases between them. This chain's CDR3 is CASSGTPSYYTF. In DNA form, the CDR3 reads TGTGCCAGCAGCGGGACTCCTTCATACTACACCTTC.

CDR3 loop: CASSLIPGRTYGYTF. Written as DNA, the CDR3 is TGTGCCAGCAGTTTAATTCCAGGGAGAACCTATGGCTACACCTTC. The chain has TRBV27 and TRBJ1-2; tentative D call: TRBD1 (5 bases). V was trimmed by 2 bases and J by 4 bases, leaving 14 bases between them. There are 15 residues in the CDR3. From germline, CDR1 is MNHEY and CDR2 SMNVEV (reference sequence).

The chain uses TRBV16 and TRBJ1-3; D is unclear. CDR3 size: 14 residues. CDR1 and CDR2 from the germline V gene are KGHSY and FQNENV. Trimming stripped 6 bases from V and 0 bases from J, with 9 bases between. In nucleotides, the CDR3 is TGTGCCAGCAGTATTAGTCGCTCTGGAAACACCATATATTTT. Its protein product is CASSISRSGNTIYF.

The V call is TRBV11-3, the J call TRBJ2-1; 9 bases map to TRBD1. The CDR3 has 17 residues. Unmatched junction bases numbered 11, after V lost 5 bases and J lost 3 bases. Germline assignment: CDR1 SGHNT and CDR2 YENEEA. The CDR3 loop is CASSPSPGQGDYNEQFF. The CDR3 DNA reads as TGTGCCAGCAGCCCTAGTCCGGGACAGGGTGACTACAATGAGCAGTTCTTC. Looking up the rest from reference TRBV11-3 and TRBJ2-1 gives the full variable domain: EAGVVQSPRYKIIEKKQPVAFWCNPISGHNTLYWYLQNLGQGPELLIRYENEEAVDDSQLPKDRFSAERLKGVDSTLKIQPAELGDSAVYLCASSPSPGQGDYNEQFFGPGTRLTVL.

The chain has TRBV4-1 and TRBJ1-5; D is unclear. The CDR3 extends over 15 amino acids. Germline V gives CDR1 MGHRA, CDR2 YSYEKL. V lost 6 bases and J lost 0, with 12 bases in between. CDR3 sequence (DNA): TGCGCCAGCAGGCCCACTGGGAATAGCAATCAGCCCCAGCATTTT. This translates into CASRPTGNSNQPQHF.

Of note for this clone: Other nucleotide sequences from this sample produce the same CDR3. CDR3 coding DNA: TGTGCCAGCAGCGGGACAGGGGAGAATCAGCCCCAGCATTTT. The encoded protein is CASSGTGENQPQHF. The chain employs TRBV2 and TRBJ1-5, with 10 bases fitting TRBD1. The V segment lost 6 bases and the J segment 4 bases; nucleotides outside the gene matches: 3. The CDR3 extends over 14 amino acids. Germline CDR1 is SNHLY and CDR2 is FYNNEI.

This chain links TRBV4-2 with TRBJ2-7; 11 nucleotides agree with TRBD2. The CDR3 has 16 residues. The V gene's germline CDR1 is LGHNA and CDR2 YNFKEQ. With 5 bases clipped from V and 7 bases from J, the junction kept 13 bases outside the gene matches. The CDR3 bases are TGTGCCAGCAGCACCTCAACTAGCGGGGGTGGGAGGGAGCAGTACTTC. This translates into CASSTSTSGGGREQYF.

The chain has TRBV5-1 and TRBJ2-7; 7 bases match TRBD2. The CDR3 loop spans 14 amino acids. Germline assignment: CDR1 SGHRS and CDR2 YFSETQ. V shed 2 bases, J shed 0 bases, and the junction held 2 bases outside the gene matches. In DNA, the CDR3 is TGCGCCAGCAGCTTACTAGCGACCTCCTACGAGCAGTACTTC. It encodes CASSLLATSYEQYF.

The V call is TRBV5-8, the J call TRBJ1-4, with D perhaps matching TRBD1 (5 bases). CDR1 and CDR2 (germline): SGHTS, YDEGEE. CDR3 length: 13 amino acids. The V gene lost 7 bases and the J gene lost 7 bases, with 14 bases spanning the gap. The CDR3 bases are TGTGCCAGCCTGGGGCGGATAGGTGAAAAACTGTTTTTT. As protein: CASLGRIGEKLFF.

CDR3 coding DNA: TGTGCCAGCAGCTCGCGACAGTCCACTGAAGCTTTCTTT. It codes for CASSSRQSTEAFF. V and J are TRBV5-8 and TRBJ1-1; TRBD1 might be the D (5 bases). The CDR3 covers 13 residues. The ends were cut back, 3 bases at V and 4 bases at J, with 10 bases in the middle. From germline, CDR1 is SGHTS and CDR2 YDEGEE.

The chain has TRBV9 and TRBJ2-7, with 7 bases identical to TRBD2. Per germline, CDR1 SGDLS and CDR2 YYNGEE. J was trimmed by 2 bases and V by 3 bases; bases with no gene match: 8. The CDR3 is made up of 15 amino acids. CDR3 nucleotides: TGTGCCAGCAGCGCGGGGGGACGGCCCCCCTACGAGCAGTACTTC. Translating gives CASSAGGRPPYEQYF.

The J gene is TRBJ2-5, the V gene TRBV15, with a weak D call TRBD2 (6 bases). Near its end, the DNA agrees better with TRBJ2-7, so the J call may be wrong. Germline V lookup: CDR1 LNHNV, CDR2 YYDKDF (reference sequence). CDR3 length equals 17 residues. The CDR3 nucleotides read TGTGCCACCAGCAGAGGGGGAGGCGTACTAGTGTTCAACGAGCAGTACTTC. It yields the protein CATSRGGGVLVFNEQYF.

This clone was observed a single time. The chain is built from TRBV12-1 and TRBJ2-1; the D call TRBD2 from the table was never checked on the DNA. TRBV12-1 is a pseudogene. CDR3 length: 15 residues. The CDR3 is CASTPPLAGGNEQFF. For the CDR3, the DNA is TGTGCCAGCACCCCCCCTTTAGCGGGAGGCAATGAGCAGTTCTTC.

This clone has a single count. The same CDR3 arises from other DNA sequences in this sample as well. The CDR3 sequence is CSASNYEQYF. The DNA for the CDR3 is TGCAGTGCTAGCAACTACGAGCAGTACTTC. V usage is TRBV20-1 and J usage is TRBJ2-7, with D hard to call. Per the germline V gene, CDR1 is DFQATT and CDR2 is SNEGSKA (reference sequence). V was pared by 3 bases and J by 3 bases, with 3 bases between. CDR3 length: 10 amino acids.

This clone was seen a few times. The chain carries TRBV18 and TRBJ1-2; D uncertain. V was pared by 0 bases and J by 0 bases, with 2 bases between. The CDR3 contains 13 residues. CDR1 is KGHSH, CDR2 LQKENI, per germline. In DNA, the CDR3 is TGTGCCAGCTCACCACCATCTAACTATGGCTACACCTTC. It specifies CASSPPSNYGYTF.